The 27 T cell receptor beta chains listed next were all sequenced from one sample in a study of molecular identifiers for immune sequencing clone quantification (dated by TCRdb to 2017 to 2018). The method was PCR. The instrument given in TCRdb is NextSeq 500. TCRdb trimmed the raw reads at Q25, called clones with MiXCR and kept productive beta chains. Entries that share a CDR3 protein sequence are merged under the most common genes and DNA. For this sample the table gives 40,000 to 45,000 distinct CDR3 sequences, of which 24% were detected only once. Of the sample, around 0.97% falls within the top ten clones. The sequenced material came from naive CD8+ T cells from blood, with Jurkat cell RNA spiked in. What the cell subset or site label conveys for this sample: FACS-sorted CD8+CD4-CCR7+CD45RA+ naive T cells. The receptor source for this set is a human donor in good health. Some libraries in this study had Jurkat cell RNA spiked in.

Comment on this clonotype: This may come from a read error, since a much larger clone is one base off. The rearrangement joins TRBV2 to TRBJ2-3, with unresolved D. Germline CDR1 SNHLY, CDR2 FYNNEI. V lost 9 bases, J lost 0 bases, and 10 bases lay in between. CDR3 length equals 13 residues. DNA for the CDR3: TGTGCCAGAACGGACCTAAGCACAGATACGCAGTATTTT. It is translated as CARTDLSTDTQYF. The whole variable domain, filled in from reference TRBV2 and TRBJ2-3, reads EPEVTQTPSHQVTQMGQEVILRCVPISNHLYFYWYRQILGQKVEFLVSFYNNEISEKSEIFDDQFSVERPDGSNFTLKIRSTKLEDSAMYFCARTDLSTDTQYFGPGTRLTVL.

This clonotype appeared a few times. A much larger clone lies a single base off, so this may be a read error. As the CDR3 is not closed by the conserved phenylalanine or tryptophan, this likely results from a read error. The chain employs TRBV5-6 and TRBJ1-1, with 8 bases fitting TRBD1. This CDR3 is built from 14 residues. Germline CDR1 reads SGHDT; CDR2 reads YYEEEE. V trimming: 2 bases; J trimming: 7 bases; junction bases outside the gene matches: 7. The CDR3: CASSLGTGRYEAFL. The DNA of the CDR3 is TGTGCCAGCAGCTTAGGGACAGGCAGATATGAAGCTTTCCTT.

In this sample, this clonotype turned up many times. The chain uses TRBV28 and TRBJ2-3; 7 bases are shared with TRBD1. Germline V gene data show CDR1 as MDHEN and CDR2 as SYDVKM. Trimming removed 6 bases from V and 0 bases from J; junction bases left unmatched: 6. This CDR3 spans 15 amino acids. The CDR3 is CASRKGTESTDTQYF. CDR3 nucleotides: TGTGCCAGCAGAAAGGGGACAGAGAGCACAGATACGCAGTATTTT.

This clonotype was observed at least ten times. V usage is TRBV7-6 and J usage is TRBJ2-3; 11 bases line up with TRBD2. Germline CDR1 reads SGHVS; CDR2 reads FNYEAQ. V lost 1 base to trimming and J lost 0 bases; unmatched junction nucleotides: 3. The CDR3 contains 17 residues. The CDR3 is CASSLDIAGGSTDTQYF. As DNA, the CDR3 is TGTGCCAGCAGCTTAGATATAGCGGGGGGGAGCACAGATACGCAGTATTTT.

This clonotype was detected ten times or more. This chain joins TRBV13 and TRBJ2-7; D is unclear. Trimming left V 4 bases short and J 2 bases short, with 9 bases between. The length of the CDR3 is 13 residues. CDR1 is PRHDT and CDR2 is FYEKMQ in the germline V gene (reference sequence). The CDR3 DNA is TGTGCCAGCAGCTCCTCGGCCCCCTACGAGCAGTACTTC. It encodes CASSSSAPYEQYF.

This clonotype has ten or more counts. The chain couples TRBV6-2 or TRBV6-3 to TRBJ1-1; D possibly corresponds to TRBD1 (6 bases). Germline V gene data show CDR1 as MNHEY and CDR2 as SVGEGT. The ends were cut back, 2 bases at V and 5 bases at J, with 12 bases in the middle. This CDR3 is built from 14 residues. The CDR3, as DNA: TGTGCCAGCAGTTACCGGGGGGCGCAAACTGAAGCTTTCTTT. Translating it yields CASSYRGAQTEAFF.

The J gene is TRBJ2-3, the V gene TRBV28; the D gene is possibly TRBD1 (5 bases). This CDR3 contains 16 residues. Germline-derived CDR1 and CDR2 are MDHEN and SYDVKM. V lost 5 bases, J lost 10 bases, and 25 bases lay in between. The CDR3 sequence is CASSPRDLAGPAPQYF. In nucleotides, the CDR3 is TGTGCCAGCAGTCCTAGAGACCTCGCAGGGCCAGCTCCGCAGTATTTT.

In the case of this clonotype: Given a much more abundant clone one base away, this may be a read error. The V call is TRBV15, the J call TRBJ2-1, with TRBD2 matching 8 bases. Trimming cost V 3 bases and J 8 bases; bases outside gene matches: 15. The CDR3 consists of 17 residues. The germline gives CDR1 LNHNV, CDR2 YYDKDF (reference sequence). DNA of the CDR3: TGTGCCACCAGCAGCCTAAGCGGGACTAGGAATCGGTATGAGCAGTTCTTC. It translates to CATSSLSGTRNRYEQFF. Supplemented by reference TRBV15 and TRBJ2-1, the full variable domain reads DAMVIQNPRYQVTQFGKPVTLSCSQTLNHNVMYWYQQKSSQAPKLLFHYYDKDFNNEADTPDNFQSRRPNTSFCFLDIRSPGLGDTAMYLCATSSLSGTRNRYEQFFGPGTRLTVL.

Concerning this clonotype: A much larger clone differs from this one at a single base, so this may be a read error. The chain has TRBV6-2 or TRBV6-3 and TRBJ2-7; no reliable D call. Germline values: CDR1 MNHEY, CDR2 SVGEGT. CDR3 length: 14 amino acids. The CDR3 bases are TGTGGCAGCAATGGGAACTCTCCATCCTACGAGCAGTACTTC. It encodes CGSNGNSPSYEQYF.

This clonotype has a single count. A much bigger clone sits one base away, suggesting this may be a read error. The chain recombines TRBV7-9 with TRBJ2-7, with D uncertain. CDR1 and CDR2 (germline): SEHNR, FQNEAQ (reference sequence). The CDR3 has 14 amino acids. The CDR3 bases are TGTGCCAGCAGCTTAGGAACCATCTCCTACGGGCAGTACTTC. Translating gives CASSLGTISYGQYF.

This rearrangement joins TRBV30 to TRBJ1-2; D is perhaps TRBD1 (5 bases). The germline gives CDR1 GTSNPN, CDR2 SVGIG (reference sequence). The germline V and J ends were trimmed by 5 bases and 3 bases, with 13 bases remaining between them. This CDR3 spans 13 amino acids. This CDR3 reads CAWESRVDYGYTF. The CDR3 DNA is TGTGCCTGGGAATCCAGGGTCGACTATGGCTACACCTTC.

This clonotype was detected a few times. This sequence joins TRBV13 and TRBJ1-1; possible D gene TRBD1, 6 bases. V was trimmed by 5 bases and J by 8 bases, leaving 15 bases between them. This CDR3 region has 13 residues. CDR1 is PRHDT, CDR2 FYEKMQ, per germline (reference sequence). CDR3 coding DNA: TGTGCCAGCAGCATGACCGGGGGCTTCGAAGCTTTCTTT. Translated, it gives CASSMTGGFEAFF.

The sample holds many counts of this clonotype. V usage is TRBV6-2 or TRBV6-3 and J usage is TRBJ2-3; tentatively, D is TRBD1 (5 bases). In germline, CDR1 is MNHEY, CDR2 SVGEGT. This CDR3 contains 14 residues. Between the trimmed V and J ends, which lost 2 bases and 4 bases, there was a span of 10 bases. DNA of the CDR3: TGTGCCAGCAGTTACAGGGCAGGGCCAGATACGCAGTATTTT. This sequence encodes CASSYRAGPDTQYF.

This clonotype was counted ten times or more. The J gene is TRBJ2-4, the V gene TRBV6-1, with a possible D match to TRBD2 (6 bases). Germline V lookup: CDR1 MNHNS, CDR2 SASEGT. The CDR3 covers 16 residues. Trimming removed 3 bases from V and 8 bases from J, with 20 bases in between. As DNA, the CDR3 is TGTGCCAGCAGTGAGTACCGGGGGACCTCGGCGTACATTCAGTACTTC. It is translated as CASSEYRGTSAYIQYF.

This clonotype was detected once. CDR3 DNA: TGTGCCAGCAGCTTAGCGCCGGGGGGGCGGGAGACCCAGTACTTC. Translated: CASSLAPGGRETQYF. This sequence joins TRBV7-6 and TRBJ2-5, with 8 bases fitting TRBD2. V shed 0 bases, J shed 5 bases, and the junction held 5 bases outside the gene matches. The CDR3 sequence is 15 residues long. Germline V gene lookup returns CDR1 SGHVS and CDR2 FNYEAQ.

This clonotype was counted at least ten times. The chain joins TRBV3-1 to TRBJ2-3; 10 bases match TRBD1. After removal of 4 bases from V and 3 bases from J, the junction contained 4 bases not matched to a gene. This CDR3 has 15 amino acids. Germline V gene data show CDR1 as LGHDT and CDR2 as YNNKEL (reference sequence). In DNA, the CDR3 is TGTGCCAGCAGCCTCCGGGACAGGGGAACAGATACGCAGTATTTT. As protein: CASSLRDRGTDTQYF.

A few counts support this clonotype. Just one base apart from a much larger clone, this may be a read error. V gene TRBV11-2 combines with J gene TRBJ2-4; D may correspond to TRBD1 or TRBD2 (5 bases each). The CDR3 runs 15 residues. In germline, CDR1 is SGHAT, CDR2 FQNNGV. V was clipped by 1 base and J by 7 bases, with 14 bases between them. Here the CDR3 reads CASSLGGSSPNIQYF. CDR3 DNA: TGTGCCAGCAGCTTAGGGGGGTCATCCCCCAACATTCAGTACTTC.

The chain combines TRBV10-3 with TRBJ2-6; 7 bases align to TRBD1. J lost 0 bases, V lost 3 bases, and 11 bases had no gene match. CDR1 ENHRY and CDR2 SYGVKD come from the germline V gene. The CDR3 extends over 19 amino acids. The CDR3 DNA reads as TGTGCCATCAGTGAACACGCCGGGACAGCCACCTCTGGGGCCAACGTCCTGACTTTC. This encodes CAISEHAGTATSGANVLTF.

This clonotype came up many times. The gene calls are TRBV24-1 and TRBJ2-5; no definite D call. Trimming stripped 2 bases from V and 2 bases from J, with 8 bases between. The CDR3 covers 14 residues. Germline CDR1 and CDR2: KGHDR and SFDVKD. CDR3 bases: TGTGCCACCAGTGATTCAGCCATTCAAGAGACCCAGTACTTC. Translated, it gives CATSDSAIQETQYF.

This clonotype has just a few counts. A much larger clone is a single base away; this may be a read error. V usage is TRBV4-3 and J usage is TRBJ2-7, with D hard to call. The germline gives CDR1 LGHNA, CDR2 YSLEER. The CDR3 consists of 14 residues. For the CDR3, the DNA is TGCGCCAGCAGCCAAGCGGTAGGCGATTACGCGCAGTACTTC. It yields the protein CASSQAVGDYAQYF.

This clonotype was counted many times. This chain's CDR3 is CASSDGTGAYEQYF. In nucleotides, the CDR3 is TGTGCCAGCAGCGACGGGACAGGGGCCTACGAGCAGTACTTC. The rearrangement links TRBV7-9 to TRBJ2-7; TRBD1 agrees at 10 bases. Germline lookup yields CDR1 SEHNR and CDR2 FQNEAQ (reference sequence). The ends lost 5 bases at V and 2 bases at J; junction bases unmatched: 3. There are 14 residues in the CDR3. Together with reference TRBV7-9 and TRBJ2-7, the CDR3 gives the full variable domain: DTGVSQNPRHKITKRGQNVTFRCDPISEHNRLYWYRQTLGQGPEFLTYFQNEAQLEKSRLLSDRFSAERPKGSFSTLEIQRTEQGDSAMYLCASSDGTGAYEQYFGPGTRLTVT.

Points on this clonotype: A clone one base away is much larger, so this may be a read error. The chain joins TRBV20-1 to TRBJ2-3; D tentatively fits TRBD1 or TRBD2 (6 bases each). From germline, CDR1 is DFQATT and CDR2 SNEGSKA (reference sequence). Trimming pared 1 base from V and 6 bases from J, leaving 14 bases between. The CDR3 is made up of 14 amino acids. The DNA of the CDR3 is TGCAGTGCTAGAGCCGGGGGCCCCGGGGATACGCAGTATTTT. This translates into CSARAGGPGDTQYF.

This clonotype was seen only a few times. The chain combines TRBV28 with TRBJ2-7; 7 bases match TRBD1. The length of the CDR3 is 13 residues. Germline V lookup: CDR1 MDHEN, CDR2 SYDVKM. The V segment lost 4 bases and the J segment 4 bases; nucleotides outside the gene matches: 4. CDR3 nucleotide sequence: TGTGCCAGCAGTTACAGGGGCTTATACGAGCAGTACTTC. It is translated as CASSYRGLYEQYF.

Comments on this clonotype: This may come from a read error, since a much larger clone is one base off. V gene TRBV27 combines with J gene TRBJ2-4; 9 bases are shared with TRBD1. Germline V gene data show CDR1 as MNHEY and CDR2 as SMNVEV (reference sequence). This CDR3 region has 15 residues. The CDR3 DNA sequence: TGTGCCAGCAGTTTGGCCGGGACAGGGAGAAACATTCAGCACTTC. This sequence encodes CASSLAGTGRNIQHF.

This clonotype has a count of ten or more. This rearrangement joins TRBV28 to TRBJ1-1; possible D gene TRBD1, 5 bases. V gave up 4 bases and J gave up 5 bases, with 20 bases separating them. The CDR3 length is 16 residues. The germline V gene encodes CDR1 MDHEN and CDR2 SYDVKM. The CDR3 nucleotides are TGTGCCAGCAGTTGGGACCCTCGCCAGGCGGGGACTGAAGCTTTCTTT. It translates to CASSWDPRQAGTEAFF.

This clonotype came up a few times. The chain couples TRBV2 to TRBJ2-7; 7 nucleotides match TRBD2. Germline V gives CDR1 SNHLY, CDR2 FYNNEI. The CDR3 runs 16 residues. With 3 bases clipped from V and 1 base from J, the junction kept 9 bases outside the gene matches. CDR3 protein: CASSDPAGSGSYEQYF. The CDR3 nucleotides read TGTGCCAGCAGTGACCCAGCGGGATCTGGTTCCTACGAGCAGTACTTC.

This clonotype was found many times. This chain uses TRBV30 with TRBJ2-1, with 7 nucleotides matching TRBD2. V lost 2 bases, J lost 8 bases, and 12 bases stayed unmatched. The CDR3 runs to 15 residues. CDR1 is GTSNPN and CDR2 is SVGIG in the germline V gene (reference sequence). Written as DNA, the CDR3 is TGTGCCTGGAGTCAGGCAATGGGAGGGGAGGATGAGCAGTTCTTC. It translates to CAWSQAMGGEDEQFF. The whole variable domain, remainder taken from reference TRBV30 and TRBJ2-1, is SQTIHQWPATLVQPVGSPLSLECTVEGTSNPNLYWYRQAAGRGLQLLFYSVGIGQISSEVPQNLSASRPQDRQFILSSKKLLLSDSGFYLCAWSQAMGGEDEQFFGPGTRLTVL.